A single sample is the source of the 23 T cell receptor beta chains below, sequenced in a study of blood T cell repertoires in COVID-19 (TCRdb year 2020). The receptor library was made with the immunoSEQ multiplex PCR assay. The table comes from immuneACCESS by way of TCRdb, which keeps in-frame sequences with V and J called. Part of the clones is missing from these tables; in studies checked, under half for an unresolved V gene and the rest for unknown reasons. Recorded for this sample are roughly 190,000 clones; about four fifths of them occurred a single time. The ten top clones hold under 3.5% of the sample. The material sequenced was peripheral blood. These receptor sequences come from a man aged 50-60 years with active or convalescent COVID-19.

The V call is TRBV19, the J call TRBJ2-4, with 8 bases lining up with TRBD2. The ends lost 6 bases at V and 0 bases at J; junction bases unmatched: 4. The CDR3 totals 15 residues. Per the germline V gene, CDR1 is LNHDA and CDR2 is SQIVND (reference sequence). In DNA, the CDR3 is TGTGCCAGTAGGGCGGGGGGAATAGCCAAAAACATTCAGTACTTC. Its protein product is CASRAGGIAKNIQYF.

The sample holds one count of this clone. V gene TRBV28 combines with J gene TRBJ1-1; 7 bases align to TRBD1. The CDR3 is 13 residues long. V dropped 3 bases and J dropped 9; count of bases not matched to a gene: 7. CDR1 and CDR2 from the germline V gene are MDHEN and SYDVKM. The chain's CDR3 is CASSFRQGLKAFF. DNA for the CDR3: TGTGCCAGCAGTTTTCGACAGGGACTGAAAGCTTTCTTT.

In this sample, this clone turned up once. This chain joins TRBV5-1 and TRBJ2-1, with 7 bases matching TRBD2. This CDR3 spans 13 amino acids. Unmatched junction bases numbered 5, after V lost 4 bases and J lost 7 bases. CDR1 is SGHRS, CDR2 YFSETQ, per germline. This CDR3 is CASSVTSANEQFF. The CDR3 nucleotides are TGCGCCAGCAGCGTAACTAGCGCGAATGAGCAGTTCTTC.

The table lists this clone with a count of one. The gene calls are TRBV3-1 (or the pseudogene TRBV3-2) and TRBJ2-5; 12 bases agree with TRBD2. Germline-derived CDR1 and CDR2 are LGHDT and YNNKEL (reference sequence). The CDR3 runs to 16 residues. Trimming cost V 1 base and J 1 base; bases outside gene matches: 1. The CDR3 protein is CASSQVTSGGQETQYF. The CDR3 DNA sequence: TGTGCCAGCAGCCAAGTGACTAGCGGGGGCCAAGAGACCCAGTACTTC.

This clone was seen a single time. The J gene is TRBJ2-1, the V gene TRBV3-1 (or the pseudogene TRBV3-2), with no clear D. Germline V gene lookup returns CDR1 LGHDT and CDR2 YNNKEL (reference sequence). V lost 3 bases and J lost 0, with 9 bases in between. The CDR3 contains 15 residues. The CDR3 sequence: CASSQSASSYNEQFF. The CDR3 bases are TGTGCCAGCAGCCAGAGCGCAAGCTCCTACAATGAGCAGTTCTTC.

The chain uses TRBV6-6 and TRBJ1-6; 8 bases line up with TRBD1. CDR1 and CDR2 (germline): MNHNY, SVGAGI (reference sequence). The CDR3 length is 19 residues. J lost 0 bases, V lost 5 bases, and 12 bases had no gene match. The CDR3 sequence: CASSLSFYRGSSYNSPLHF. The CDR3 DNA reads as TGTGCCAGCAGTCTCTCCTTTTACAGGGGGAGCTCCTATAATTCACCCCTCCACTTT.

This sequence joins TRBV4-1 and TRBJ1-2, with 8 positions matching TRBD1. The CDR3 length is 16 residues. Germline V lookup: CDR1 MGHRA, CDR2 YSYEKL. The J segment lost 8 bases and the V segment lost 0 bases, leaving 11 bases of the junction unmatched. The chain's CDR3 is CASSQENRQGARGYTF. In DNA, the CDR3 is TGCGCCAGCAGCCAAGAAAATAGGCAGGGGGCGCGAGGCTACACCTTC.

The rearrangement uses TRBV19 and TRBJ1-4, with TRBD1 as a possible D gene (6 bases). Germline V gives CDR1 LNHDA, CDR2 SQIVND (reference sequence). Trimming took 3 bases from V and 0 from J, leaving 8 bases between them. The length of the CDR3 is 15 residues. In DNA form, the CDR3 reads TGTGCCAGTAGTATCAGGGGCTCAACTAATGAAAAACTGTTTTTT. It translates to CASSIRGSTNEKLFF.

V is TRBV30 and J is TRBJ1-1; perhaps TRBD1 as D (5 bases). Looked up from germline, CDR1 is GTSNPN and CDR2 is SVGIG (reference sequence). V shed 5 bases and J shed 1 base, with 14 bases lying between them. The CDR3 totals 14 residues. The CDR3 coding sequence is TGTGCCTGGGCCGGGGGGGTGAGGAACACTGAAGCTTTCTTT. It is translated as CAWAGGVRNTEAFF. Complete variable domain (other parts from reference TRBV30 and TRBJ1-1): SQTIHQWPATLVQPVGSPLSLECTVEGTSNPNLYWYRQAAGRGLQLLFYSVGIGQISSEVPQNLSASRPQDRQFILSSKKLLLSDSGFYLCAWAGGVRNTEAFFGQGTRLTVV.

The V call is TRBV6-6, the J call TRBJ1-1; 11 bases fit TRBD1. V trimming: 5 bases; J trimming: 4 bases; junction bases outside the gene matches: 15. The germline V gene encodes CDR1 MNHNY and CDR2 SVGAGI (reference sequence). This CDR3 is 18 amino acids long. The CDR3 DNA follows: TGTGCCAGCAGTCCTCCCCCGGGACAGGGGGGGAGAGGCACTGAAGCTTTCTTT. It translates to CASSPPPGQGGRGTEAFF.

The J gene is TRBJ2-3, the V gene TRBV13, with TRBD1 identical over 9 bases. Germline V gives CDR1 PRHDT, CDR2 FYEKMQ (reference sequence). The junction had 10 bases not matched to a gene; V was cut back by 5 bases and J by 4 bases. The CDR3 extends over 16 amino acids. The CDR3 nucleotides are TGTGCCAGCAGCCCAACAGGGGGCTATGGCTCAGATACGCAGTATTTT. Translating gives CASSPTGGYGSDTQYF.

V usage is TRBV28 and J usage is TRBJ2-2; maybe TRBD2 (6 bases). The CDR3 is 14 residues long. V was shortened by 6 bases and J by 5 bases, with 13 bases between the two germline ends. The germline gives CDR1 MDHEN, CDR2 SYDVKM. In nucleotides, the CDR3 is TGTGCCAGCAGCAGGGAGGTGAAAACCGGGGAGCTGTTTTTT. Protein: CASSREVKTGELFF.

Only one count was recorded for this clone. V and J are TRBV28 and TRBJ2-1, with a tentative D call TRBD1 (5 bases). Trimming took off 3 bases at V and 5 bases at J, with 14 bases between the two ends. This CDR3 region has 15 residues. Germline-derived CDR1 and CDR2 are MDHEN and SYDVKM. The CDR3 DNA reads as TGTGCCAGCAGTTTCCAGGGCTTGATACACAATGAGCAGTTCTTC. Protein sequence: CASSFQGLIHNEQFF.

The rearrangement joins TRBV11-3 to TRBJ2-1, with 7 bases fitting TRBD1. This CDR3 region has 12 residues. V trimming: 8 bases; J trimming: 5 bases; junction bases outside the gene matches: 3. Per the germline V gene, CDR1 is SGHNT and CDR2 is YENEEA. DNA for the CDR3: TGTGCCAGCGGGGACAGAGACAATGAGCAGTTCTTC. Translation: CASGDRDNEQFF.

V is TRBV6-5 and J is TRBJ2-7; TRBD2 matches 12 bases. The CDR3 has 15 residues. J was trimmed by 2 bases and V by 5 bases; bases with no gene match: 4. The germline gives CDR1 MNHEY, CDR2 SVGAGI. This CDR3 is CASSRTSGTPYEQYF. The CDR3 nucleotides are TGTGCCAGCAGTCGGACTAGCGGGACCCCCTACGAGCAGTACTTC.

V gene TRBV7-9 combines with J gene TRBJ1-2; D unclear. The CDR3 has 13 residues. Per the germline V gene, CDR1 is SEHNR and CDR2 is FQNEAQ (reference sequence). The germline V and J ends were trimmed by 5 bases and 3 bases, with 10 bases remaining between them. The CDR3, as DNA: TGTGCCAGCAGCGTGGGCCTCGACTATGGCTACACCTTC. Its protein is CASSVGLDYGYTF.

J is TRBJ1-1 and V is TRBV9; D not resolved. Deletions cut 0 bases from V and 0 bases from J, with 9 bases between. CDR1 and CDR2 from the germline V gene are SGDLS and YYNGEE. This CDR3 spans 15 amino acids. The CDR3 sequence: CASSVGGYMNTEAFF. For the CDR3, the DNA is TGTGCCAGCAGCGTAGGCGGTTACATGAACACTGAAGCTTTCTTT.

The chain combines TRBV27 with TRBJ2-2; 7 nucleotides match TRBD1. This CDR3 region has 17 residues. CDR1 and CDR2 (germline): MNHEY, SMNVEV (reference sequence). J gave up 7 bases and V 0 bases, and 11 bases lay outside the gene matches. The CDR3 DNA follows: TGTGCCAGCAGTTTATCTGGACAGGCCCCACAGGTCGGGGAGCTGTTTTTT. It is translated as CASSLSGQAPQVGELFF.

The chain employs TRBV5-1 and TRBJ2-7; 12 bases align to TRBD2. The V gene end was trimmed by 0 bases and the J gene end by 7 bases; junction bases not matched to a gene: 5. This CDR3 region has 15 residues. Looked up from germline, CDR1 is SGHRS and CDR2 is YFSETQ. CDR3 DNA sequence: TGCGCCAGCAGCTTGGACCTAGCGGGAGGGGGTGAGCAGTACTTC. Translation gives CASSLDLAGGGEQYF.

The chain combines TRBV18 with TRBJ2-7; 8 nucleotides align to TRBD2. The germline V gene encodes CDR1 KGHSH and CDR2 LQKENI. The CDR3 consists of 17 residues. The V and J ends lost 3 bases and 0 bases, in that order; junction bases with no gene match: 10. CDR3 loop: CASSPLRSGSSSYEQYF. The CDR3 coding sequence is TGTGCCAGCTCACCTCTGCGGAGCGGGAGCTCCTCCTACGAGCAGTACTTC. The variable domain in full, with the rest retrieved from reference TRBV18 and TRBJ2-7, is NAGVMQNPRHLVRRRGQEARLRCSPMKGHSHVYWYRQLPEEGLKFMVYLQKENIIDESGMPKERFSAEFPKEGPSILRIQQVVRGDSAAYFCASSPLRSGSSSYEQYFGPGTRLTVT.

V is TRBV5-5 and J is TRBJ1-5; D possibly corresponds to TRBD1 (5 bases). The V gene's germline CDR1 is SGHKS and CDR2 YYEKEE (reference sequence). This CDR3 contains 13 residues. Trimming took off 4 bases at V and 5 bases at J, with 10 bases between the two ends. As DNA, the CDR3 is TGTGCCAGCAGCCCGACCAGGGATCAGCCCCAGCATTTT. This encodes CASSPTRDQPQHF.

The genes are TRBV5-1 and TRBJ2-5; 14 positions match TRBD2. CDR1 SGHRS and CDR2 YFSETQ come from the germline V gene. The V gene end was trimmed by 0 bases and the J gene end by 4 bases; junction bases not matched to a gene: 8. The CDR3 is 18 amino acids. This chain's CDR3 is CASSLGLGLAGEGETQYF. The CDR3 nucleotides read TGCGCCAGCAGCTTGGGGTTGGGACTAGCGGGAGAAGGAGAGACCCAGTACTTC.

This chain uses TRBV9 with TRBJ2-7, with D unclear. Trimming pared 0 bases from V and 6 bases from J, leaving 10 bases between. CDR3 size: 13 residues. The germline gives CDR1 SGDLS, CDR2 YYNGEE. The CDR3 loop is CASSVGSRGEQYF. In DNA, the CDR3 is TGTGCCAGCAGCGTAGGTTCTAGAGGCGAGCAGTACTTC.